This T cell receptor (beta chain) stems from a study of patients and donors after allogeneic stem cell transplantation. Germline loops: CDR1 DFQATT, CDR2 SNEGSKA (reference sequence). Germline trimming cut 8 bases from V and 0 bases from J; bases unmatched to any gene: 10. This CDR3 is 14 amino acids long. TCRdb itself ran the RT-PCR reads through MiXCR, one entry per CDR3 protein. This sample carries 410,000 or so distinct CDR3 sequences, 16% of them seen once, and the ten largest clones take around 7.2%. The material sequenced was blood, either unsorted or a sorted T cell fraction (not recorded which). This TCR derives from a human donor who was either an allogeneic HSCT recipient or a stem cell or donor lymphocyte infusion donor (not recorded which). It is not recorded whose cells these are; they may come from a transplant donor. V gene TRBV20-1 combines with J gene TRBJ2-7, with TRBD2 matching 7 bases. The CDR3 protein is CSSGPLANSYEQYF. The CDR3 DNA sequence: TGCAGTTCGGGACCACTAGCGAACTCCTACGAGCAGTACTTC.